The clone carrying this TCR beta chain was seen at least ten times. Its specificity is not known. The read falls 3 residues short of the CDR3 end, and the missing part is taken from the germline J gene. This sample stems from a study of T cell clonality in common variable immunodeficiency. This CDR3 is built from 14 residues. The germline V and J ends were trimmed by 1 base and 12 bases, with 16 bases remaining between them. In germline, CDR1 is GTSNPN, CDR2 SVGIG (reference sequence). Study results and caveats: In common variable immunodeficiency, TCR beta chains reportedly carried fewer deletions and N-nucleotide insertions.

Sequencing was performed with immunoSEQ multiplex PCR; in TCRdb, only in-frame clones are kept and a portion is missing. This sample comprises about 34,000 clones, none seen once only. The chain couples TRBV30 to TRBJ1-6, with D tentatively TRBD1 (5 bases). Sequenced material: peripheral blood mononuclear cells. The TCR comes from a person between 18 and 70 years old in good health. CDR3 amino acids: CAWSEDILYLPLHF. The CDR3 DNA, read in part, is TGTGCCTGGAGTGAGGACATTTTATACTTACCC.